The rows below give T cell receptor beta chains drawn from one sample of a study of PD-L1 blockade in urothelial cancer. Data came from immunoSEQ multiplex PCR; TCRdb stores just in-frame clones and leaves some out. The top ten clones hold about 15% of a sample with about 79,000 clones, roughly 86% of them seen once. The sample in question was PBMCs, obtained around atezolizumab (anti-PD-L1) treatment. The source is a man aged 60-69 years with urothelial cancer. CDR3s include the opening cysteine and the closing phenylalanine or tryptophan. Fields, in order: J gene, V gene, CDR3 length, D gene, clone size, CDR3 protein, CDR3 DNA. The D gene is left open where the match is weak. Clone size appears in some rows only: once, few, many, or a class for an expanded clone.

j_gene: TRBJ2-7; v_gene: TRBV6-5; len: 14; d_gene: NA; abundance: NA; CDR3aa: CASSYSFGYHEQYF; CDR3nt: TGTGCCAGCAGTTACTCGTTCGGGTACCACGAGCAGTACTTC
j_gene: TRBJ2-5; v_gene: TRBV7-2; len: 15; d_gene: NA; abundance: once; CDR3aa: CASSPGVAQGETQYF; CDR3nt: TGTGCCAGCAGCCCCGGGGTAGCGCAGGGGGAGACCCAGTACTTC
j_gene: TRBJ2-3; v_gene: TRBV7-2; len: 14; d_gene: NA; abundance: NA; CDR3aa: CASSFVQGPDTQYF; CDR3nt: TGTGCCAGCAGCTTCGTGCAGGGCCCAGATACGCAGTATTTT
j_gene: TRBJ1-2; v_gene: TRBV11-2; len: 13; d_gene: NA; abundance: NA; CDR3aa: CASSLGGVYGYTF; CDR3nt: TGTGCCAGCAGCTTAGGGGGGGTCTATGGCTACACCTTC
j_gene: TRBJ2-3; v_gene: TRBV27; len: 15; d_gene: NA; abundance: NA; CDR3aa: CASSSYRQDTDTQYF; CDR3nt: TGTGCCAGCAGTTCCTACCGACAGGACACAGATACGCAGTATTTT
j_gene: TRBJ1-1; v_gene: TRBV6-5; len: 14; d_gene: TRBD1; abundance: once; CDR3aa: CASSYSRGQGATFF; CDR3nt: TGTGCCAGCAGTTACTCGAGGGGACAGGGCGCAACTTTCTTT
j_gene: TRBJ2-5; v_gene: TRBV11-3; len: 16; d_gene: NA; abundance: NA; CDR3aa: CASSRGDRPTWETQYF; CDR3nt: TGTGCCAGCAGCAGGGGAGACAGGCCAACCTGGGAGACCCAGTACTTC
j_gene: TRBJ2-1; v_gene: TRBV4-2; len: 19; d_gene: TRBD2; abundance: few; CDR3aa: CASSQELTSGGTMSNEQFF; CDR3nt: TGTGCCAGCAGCCAAGAGTTGACTAGCGGGGGCACCATGAGCAATGAGCAGTTCTTC
j_gene: TRBJ2-7; v_gene: TRBV9; len: 14; d_gene: TRBD1; abundance: NA; CDR3aa: CASSVVPGGDEQYF; CDR3nt: TGTGCCAGCAGCGTAGTACCAGGGGGCGACGAGCAGTACTTC
j_gene: TRBJ2-6; v_gene: TRBV2; len: 18; d_gene: TRBD2; abundance: NA; CDR3aa: CASRRTSAGPGGANVLTF; CDR3nt: TGTGCCAGCAGGAGGACTAGCGCCGGACCTGGGGGGGCCAACGTCCTGACTTTC
j_gene: TRBJ2-5; v_gene: TRBV29-1; len: 12; d_gene: NA; abundance: NA; CDR3aa: CSVALLGETQYF; CDR3nt: TGCAGCGTTGCCCTGCTCGGGGAGACCCAGTACTTC
j_gene: TRBJ2-1; v_gene: TRBV15; len: 19; d_gene: NA; abundance: NA; CDR3aa: CATSSRRGGLPSRFDEQFF; CDR3nt: TGTGCCACCAGCAGTCGTCGAGGAGGACTACCTTCTCGGTTCGATGAGCAGTTCTTC
j_gene: TRBJ2-3; v_gene: TRBV30; len: 15; d_gene: TRBD1; abundance: NA; CDR3aa: CALTGALGSTDTQYF; CDR3nt: TGTGCCCTTACAGGGGCCTTAGGGTCCACAGATACGCAGTATTTT
j_gene: TRBJ1-1; v_gene: TRBV9; len: 14; d_gene: TRBD1; abundance: NA; CDR3aa: CASSVVGTGTEAFF; CDR3nt: TGTGCCAGCAGCGTCGTAGGGACAGGGACTGAAGCTTTCTTT
j_gene: TRBJ2-5; v_gene: TRBV7-9; len: 15; d_gene: TRBD2; abundance: once; CDR3aa: CASGLPLAGEETQYF; CDR3nt: TGTGCCAGCGGGCTCCCCTTAGCGGGGGAAGAGACCCAGTACTTC
j_gene: TRBJ1-1; v_gene: TRBV5-6; len: 13; d_gene: NA; abundance: NA; CDR3aa: CASSRTLSTEAFF; CDR3nt: TGTGCCAGCAGCCGAACTCTGAGCACTGAAGCTTTCTTT
j_gene: TRBJ2-1; v_gene: TRBV7-9; len: 16; d_gene: TRBD1; abundance: NA; CDR3aa: CASSLAGQGAYNEQFF; CDR3nt: TGTGCCAGCAGCTTAGCGGGACAGGGAGCCTACAATGAGCAGTTCTTC
j_gene: TRBJ2-2; v_gene: TRBV11-3; len: 16; d_gene: TRBD2; abundance: NA; CDR3aa: CASSPPLAGDTGELFF; CDR3nt: TGTGCCAGCAGCCCTCCTCTGGCGGGGGACACCGGGGAGCTGTTTTTT
j_gene: TRBJ1-5; v_gene: TRBV27; len: 15; d_gene: TRBD1; abundance: NA; CDR3aa: CASRLGTDSNQPQHF; CDR3nt: TGTGCCAGCAGGCTGGGGACAGACAGCAATCAGCCCCAGCATTTT
j_gene: TRBJ2-4; v_gene: TRBV11-2; len: 15; d_gene: NA; abundance: NA; CDR3aa: CASSSSGGAKNIQYF; CDR3nt: TGTGCCAGCAGCTCGAGTGGGGGGGCCAAAAACATTCAGTACTTC
j_gene: TRBJ2-7; v_gene: TRBV11-2; len: 15; d_gene: TRBD1; abundance: NA; CDR3aa: CASSFRTGSLNEQYF; CDR3nt: TGTGCCAGCAGCTTTCGGACAGGGTCGCTCAACGAGCAGTACTTC
j_gene: TRBJ2-7; v_gene: TRBV2; len: 13; d_gene: TRBD1; abundance: NA; CDR3aa: CARGVTGGNEQYF; CDR3nt: TGTGCCAGGGGAGTGACAGGGGGCAACGAGCAGTACTTC